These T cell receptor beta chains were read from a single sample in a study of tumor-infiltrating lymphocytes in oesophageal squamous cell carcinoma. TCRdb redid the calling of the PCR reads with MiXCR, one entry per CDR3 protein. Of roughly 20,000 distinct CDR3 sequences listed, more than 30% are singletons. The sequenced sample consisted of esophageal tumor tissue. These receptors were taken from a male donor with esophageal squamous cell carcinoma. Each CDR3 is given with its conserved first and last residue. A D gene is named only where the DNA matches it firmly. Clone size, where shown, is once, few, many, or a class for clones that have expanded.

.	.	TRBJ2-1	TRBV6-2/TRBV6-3	TGTACCAGCACGTCGTTGGAATCCTACGAGCAGTTCTTC	CTSTSLESYEQFF
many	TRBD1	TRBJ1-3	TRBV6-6	TGTGCCAGCAGTTACGGTGGAGCAGGGGGTTTGGACACCATATATTTT	CASSYGGAGGLDTIYF
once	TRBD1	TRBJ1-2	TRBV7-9	TGTGTCAGCAGCCACCGTGACAGGGGACACTATGGCTACACCTTC	CVSSHRDRGHYGYTF
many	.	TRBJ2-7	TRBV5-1	TGCGCCAGCAGCTTGGCGGGCAGTGCCTACGAGCAGTACTTC	CASSLAGSAYEQYF
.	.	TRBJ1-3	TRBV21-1	TGTGCCAGCAGCGCCCGACGGTGTTACGGAAACACCATATATTTT	CASSARRCYGNTIYF
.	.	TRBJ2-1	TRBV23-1	TGCGCCAGCAGTCAATCGCAAACAGGGAAAAACTCCCACAATGAGCAGTTCTTC	CASSQSQTGKNSHNEQFF
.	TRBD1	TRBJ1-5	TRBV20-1	TGCAGTGCTAGAGGGTCGACAGGGCGCCATCAGCCCCAGCATTTT	CSARGSTGRHQPQHF
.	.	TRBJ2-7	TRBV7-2	TGTGCCAGCAGCCAGAACTCCTACGAGCAGTACTTC	CASSQNSYEQYF
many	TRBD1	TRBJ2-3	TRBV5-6	TGTGCCAGCAGCATACCGACAGGGATTTGGAGCACAGATACGCAGTATTTT	CASSIPTGIWSTDTQYF
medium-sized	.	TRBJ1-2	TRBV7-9	TGTGCCAGCAGCTTAGAAAATTCAGGGGTCGATGGCTACACCTTC	CASSLENSGVDGYTF
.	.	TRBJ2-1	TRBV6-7	TGTGCCAGCAGTTACTCCTCACGTTGGACGGGGGGCGATGAGCAGTTCTTC	CASSYSSRWTGGDEQFF
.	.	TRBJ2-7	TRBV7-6	TGTGCCAGCAGCTCGTGGAGTAGTCTCGGGAATGAGCAGTACTTC	CASSSWSSLGNEQYF
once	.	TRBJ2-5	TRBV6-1	TGTGCCAGCAGGGAACGAGGGGTCCAAGAGACCCAGTACTTC	CASRERGVQETQYF
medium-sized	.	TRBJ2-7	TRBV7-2	TGTGCCAGCAGCTTATCTCAGGGCGGAGAGCAGTACTTC	CASSLSQGGEQYF
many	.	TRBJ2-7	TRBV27	TGTGCCAGCAGCTACCGGGTCTCCTACGAGCAGTACTTC	CASSYRVSYEQYF
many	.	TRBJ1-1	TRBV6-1	TGTGCCAGCAGCCCCAGTTGGGTCGGCACTGAAGCTTTCTTT	CASSPSWVGTEAFF
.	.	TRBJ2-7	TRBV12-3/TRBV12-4	TGTGCCAGCGGTATTAGCTACTACAATGAGCAGTACTTC	CASGISYYNEQYF
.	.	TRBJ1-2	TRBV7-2	TGTGCCAGCAGCTCCGGACCTAACTATGGCTACACCTTC	CASSSGPNYGYTF
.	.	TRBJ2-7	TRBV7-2	TGTGCCATCAGCTTAGAGTGGGAGTCCTACGAGCAGTACTTC	CAISLEWESYEQYF
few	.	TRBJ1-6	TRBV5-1	TGCGCCAGCAGCTTGGGGGCCAGAAGTTCACCCCTCCACTTT	CASSLGARSSPLHF
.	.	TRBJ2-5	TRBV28	TGTGCCAGCAGTTTTGGAGACACGGAGACCCAGTACTTC	CASSFGDTETQYF
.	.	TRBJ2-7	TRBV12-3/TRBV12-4	TGTGCCAGCAGTTTAGCGCTCGTGGTGGGGGGTGTCTTCGGGTACTTCCATGAGCAGTACTTC	CASSLALVVGGVFGYFHEQYF
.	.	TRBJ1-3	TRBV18	TGTGCCAGCTCACCGGACAGAGGTGGAAACACCATATATTTT	CASSPDRGGNTIYF
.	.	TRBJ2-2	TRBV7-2	TGTGCCAGCAGGATAACCAACACCGGGGAGCTGTTTTTT	CASRITNTGELFF
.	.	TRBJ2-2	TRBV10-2	TGCGCCAGTCAAGGGCTGAACACCGGGGAGCTGTTTTTT	CASQGLNTGELFF